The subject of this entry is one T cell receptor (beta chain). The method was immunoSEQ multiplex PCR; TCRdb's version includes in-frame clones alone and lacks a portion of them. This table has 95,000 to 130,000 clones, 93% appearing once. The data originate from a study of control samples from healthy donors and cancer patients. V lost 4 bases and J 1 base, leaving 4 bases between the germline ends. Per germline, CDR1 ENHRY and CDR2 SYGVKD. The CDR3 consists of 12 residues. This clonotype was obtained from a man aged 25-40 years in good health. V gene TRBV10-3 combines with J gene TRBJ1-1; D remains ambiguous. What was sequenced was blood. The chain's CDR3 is CAISGGNTEAFF. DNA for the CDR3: TGTGCCATCAGTGGGGGGAACACTGAAGCTTTCTTT.